The rows below give T cell receptor beta chains drawn from one sample of a study of technical replicates of blood from a few donors. Profiling relied on immunoSEQ multiplex PCR, and the TCRdb table lists in-frame clones only, not all of them. Among more than 75,000 clones listed, 80% to 95% were seen once. What was sequenced was T cells isolated from PBMCs. These receptors came from a human donor in good health. Each CDR3 is given with its conserved first and last residue. D genes are given only for firm matches. Part of the rows lack a size; the others show once, few, many or a class for expanded clones.

- | TRBJ2-1 | TRBD1 | TRBV4-1 | TGCGCCTTTAGGGGACAGTCCTACAATGAGCAGTTCTTC | CAFRGQSYNEQFF
- | TRBJ2-3 | - | TRBV2 | TGTGCCAGCAAAGAGACTAGTGGGTTGAGAGATACGCAGTATTTT | CASKETSGLRDTQYF
few | TRBJ1-1 | - | TRBV4-1 | TGCGCCAGCAGCCAAGATTCCTTCTTGAACACTGAAGCTTTCTTT | CASSQDSFLNTEAFF
- | TRBJ2-7 | - | TRBV5-6 | TGTGCCAGCAGCATCTACACAGGGGGGGGCTACGAGCAGTACTTC | CASSIYTGGGYEQYF
- | TRBJ2-7 | TRBD1 | TRBV6-1 | TGTGCCAGCAGAACACCCGGGACAGTCTACGAGCAGTACTTC | CASRTPGTVYEQYF
- | TRBJ1-4 | - | TRBV4-1 | TGCGCCAGCAGCCACTTCGGACAGTCTCCTAATGAAAAACTGTTTTTT | CASSHFGQSPNEKLFF
few | TRBJ1-1 | - | TRBV11-2 | TGTGCCAGCAGCTTTGGGGCAGTGAACACTGAAGCTTTCTTT | CASSFGAVNTEAFF
- | TRBJ2-7 | TRBD2 | TRBV4-1 | TGCGCCAGCAGCCATGCCCCCCGGGGGGCCTACGAGCAGTACTTC | CASSHAPRGAYEQYF
- | TRBJ2-1 | TRBD2 | TRBV29-1 | TGCAGCGTGAGGACTAGCGGGGGAGACAATGAGCAGTTCTTC | CSVRTSGGDNEQFF
- | TRBJ1-2 | TRBD1 | TRBV30 | TGTGCCTGGAGTGTGGCAGGGGGCGTTAGTGGCTACACCTTC | CAWSVAGGVSGYTF
- | TRBJ2-7 | TRBD1 | TRBV6-6 | TGTGCCAGCACCCGGACAGGGGAAAGCTACGAGCAGTACTTC | CASTRTGESYEQYF
- | TRBJ1-2 | TRBD1 | TRBV7-9 | TGTGCCAGCAACGGACAGGGTGGTGGCTACACCTTC | CASNGQGGGYTF
- | TRBJ1-2 | TRBD1 | TRBV2 | TGTGCCAGCACAGGGGGGAGATCTTTAGTTGGCTATGGCTACACCTTC | CASTGGRSLVGYGYTF
- | TRBJ2-1 | TRBD1 | TRBV27 | TGTGCCAGCAGTTCACCCACCCCTGGACAGGGGGCCCTTTACAATGAGCAGTTCTTC | CASSSPTPGQGALYNEQFF
- | TRBJ2-3 | TRBD1 | TRBV6-1 | TGTGCCATCAACAGGGGAACCTACAACACAGATACGCAGTATTTT | CAINRGTYNTDTQYF
- | TRBJ1-2 | TRBD1 | TRBV11-3 | TGTGCCAGCAGACCCAGGGGGCGATATGGCTACACCTTC | CASRPRGRYGYTF
- | TRBJ1-1 | - | TRBV7-6 | TGTGCCAGCAGCCCCCTTAACACTGAAGCTTTCTTT | CASSPLNTEAFF
- | TRBJ1-2 | - | TRBV11-2 | TGTGCCAGCAGCTCTCAGAGCAGGGATATCTATGGCTACACCTTC | CASSSQSRDIYGYTF
- | TRBJ2-7 | - | TRBV5-6 | TGTGCCAGCAGCCCGACAGGTAGCTACGAGCAGTACTTC | CASSPTGSYEQYF
- | TRBJ2-1 | - | TRBV27 | TGTGCCAGCAGTTTAGCCTCAGGGAAAGTCTACAATGAGCAGTTCTTC | CASSLASGKVYNEQFF
- | TRBJ2-1 | TRBD2 | TRBV7-9 | TGTGCCAGCAGCCCCCCGGGACTAGCATCTGTTAATGAGCAGTTCTTC | CASSPPGLASVNEQFF
- | TRBJ2-7 | - | TRBV7-9 | TGTGCCAGCAGCGATAGAGAGCAGTACTTC | CASSDREQYF
- | TRBJ2-3 | - | TRBV4-1 | TGCGCCAGCAGCCAAGAAACGGACTTGGTTGAGGGCACAGATACGCAGTATTTT | CASSQETDLVEGTDTQYF
- | TRBJ2-5 | - | TRBV5-6 | TGTGCCAGCAGCTTGAGAGGGATGGAGTACTTC | CASSLRGMEYF
- | TRBJ2-2 | TRBD2 | TRBV2 | TGTGCCAGCAGGAAACTAGCGGGATCCCCCGGGGAGCTGTTTTTT | CASRKLAGSPGELFF
- | TRBJ1-1 | - | TRBV6-1 | TGTGCCAGCAGTGTGGGGACTCCGAACACTGAAGCTTTCTTT | CASSVGTPNTEAFF
- | TRBJ2-3 | - | TRBV13 | TGTGCCAGCAGCTTAGAAATGGCAGGAATTAGCACAGATACGCAGTATTTT | CASSLEMAGISTDTQYF
- | TRBJ2-3 | - | TRBV7-9 | TGTGCCAGCAGCTTATCACTTAGTACAGATACGCAGTATTTT | CASSLSLSTDTQYF
- | TRBJ1-1 | - | TRBV28 | TGTGCCAGCAGATTGACAGCCTCCGTCGTGACTTTCTTT | CASRLTASVVTFF
- | TRBJ1-2 | - | TRBV5-4 | TGTGCCAGCAGCCCCGGGGGGGCTTCCGGCTACACCTTC | CASSPGGASGYTF
- | TRBJ1-3 | TRBD1 | TRBV19 | TGTGCCAGTAGGACGCAGGGGGCCTCTGGAAACACCATATATTTT | CASRTQGASGNTIYF
- | TRBJ2-5 | TRBD1 | TRBV19 | TGTGCCACTTCGCCGACAGGGACAGCGGAGACCCAGTACTTC | CATSPTGTAETQYF
once | TRBJ2-1 | TRBD1 | TRBV29-1 | TGCAGCGTAGCTAGGGGGCACCAGATAAACGAGCAGTTCTTC | CSVARGHQINEQFF
- | TRBJ2-5 | - | TRBV5-1 | TGCGCCAGCAGCTTGGAAGGGGCCAAAGAGACCCAGTACTTC | CASSLEGAKETQYF
- | TRBJ2-7 | - | TRBV21-1 | TGTGCCAGCAGCCAGAATTCCTACGAGCAGTACTTC | CASSQNSYEQYF
- | TRBJ2-1 | TRBD2 | TRBV25-1 | TGTGCCAGCAGTTCACTTCTTGGGGGGGAGCACAAAGACAATGAGCAGTTCTTC | CASSSLLGGEHKDNEQFF